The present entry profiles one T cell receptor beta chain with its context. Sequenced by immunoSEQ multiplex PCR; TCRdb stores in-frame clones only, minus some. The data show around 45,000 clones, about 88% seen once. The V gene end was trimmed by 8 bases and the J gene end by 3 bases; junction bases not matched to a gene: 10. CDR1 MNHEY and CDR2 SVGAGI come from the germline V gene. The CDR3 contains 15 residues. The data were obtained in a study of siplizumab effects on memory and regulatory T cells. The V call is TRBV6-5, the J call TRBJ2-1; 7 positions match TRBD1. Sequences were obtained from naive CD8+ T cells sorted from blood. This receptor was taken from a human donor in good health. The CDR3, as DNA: TGTGCCAGCTCGTCCCCCGGGACAGTCTACAATGAGCAGTTCTTC. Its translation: CASSSPGTVYNEQFF.